This is a list of T cell receptor beta chains from one sample in a study of human T cells and chemical hapten exposure. MiXCR was run by TCRdb on the RACE reads, yielding one entry per CDR3 protein. Of over 14,000 distinct CDR3 sequences in the sample, over 15% were seen once. This specimen was whole blood, taken in connection with sensitization to the hapten diphenylcyclopropenone (DPC). The origin of the receptors is a woman younger than 45 with alopecia areata. Some clones in this sample may be carry-over from other donors' samples. CDR3s include the opening cysteine and the closing phenylalanine or tryptophan. The order of the fields is J gene, clone size, V gene, D gene, CDR3 protein, CDR3 DNA. A D gene is named only where the DNA matches it firmly. Expanded clones get a size class; other rows say once, few or many, or leave the size out.

TRBJ1-3	.	TRBV5-1	.	CASSLDAGNTIYF	TGCGCCAGCAGCTTGGATGCCGGAAACACCATATATTTT
TRBJ2-1	many	TRBV4-2	.	CASSPTPGREQFF	TGTGCCAGCAGCCCAACACCGGGACGCGAGCAGTTCTTC
TRBJ2-1	once	TRBV13	.	CASSPGRYEQFF	TGTGCCAGCAGCCCAGGAAGGTATGAGCAGTTCTTC
TRBJ1-2	.	TRBV6-5	.	CASSYSGRPANYGYTF	TGTGCCAGCAGTTACTCAGGCCGACCCGCTAACTATGGCTACACCTTC
TRBJ1-2	few	TRBV3-1	.	CASTLGRGTDGYTF	TGTGCCAGCACTCTCGGACGGGGCACGGATGGCTACACCTTC
TRBJ2-1	medium-sized	TRBV7-9	TRBD1	CASSNTGGISYNEQFF	TGTGCCAGCAGCAACACAGGGGGCATCTCCTACAATGAGCAGTTCTTC
TRBJ2-5	medium-sized	TRBV3-1	.	CASSRQVLTETQYF	TGTGCCAGCAGCCGACAGGTTTTAACAGAGACCCAGTACTTC
TRBJ2-7	few	TRBV28	TRBD1	CASSSYTGGPEQYF	TGTGCCAGCAGTTCGTATACAGGGGGGCCCGAGCAGTACTTC
TRBJ2-2	many	TRBV18	.	CASSLRTGELFF	TGTGCCAGCTCACTCCGCACCGGGGAGCTGTTTTTT
TRBJ2-1	.	TRBV9	TRBD2	CASSVGGGDNEQFF	TGTGCCAGCAGCGTAGGCGGGGGTGACAATGAGCAGTTCTTC
TRBJ2-7	many	TRBV29-1	.	CSVEDGTYEQYF	TGCAGCGTTGAAGATGGGACCTACGAGCAGTACTTC
TRBJ2-1	.	TRBV20-1	.	CSATRGAGVSYNEQFF	TGCAGTGCCACTCGGGGGGCGGGAGTATCCTACAATGAGCAGTTCTTC
TRBJ1-1	many	TRBV7-6	.	CASSAARNTEAFF	TGTGCCAGCAGCGCCGCAAGGAACACTGAAGCTTTCTTT
TRBJ2-1	medium-sized	TRBV5-3	.	CARTPNDWDNEQFF	TGTGCCAGAACGCCCAACGATTGGGACAATGAGCAGTTCTTC
TRBJ2-5	once	TRBV7-9	TRBD1	CASSSDRGSPEEYF	TGTGCCAGCAGCTCAGACAGGGGTTCCCCCGAGGAGTACTTC
TRBJ1-1	many	TRBV9	.	CASSATGEDTEAFF	TGTGCCAGCAGCGCCACCGGAGAAGACACTGAAGCTTTCTTT
TRBJ1-1	medium-sized	TRBV7-9	TRBD1	CASSLEGALTEAFF	TGTGCCAGCAGCTTAGAGGGGGCGCTTACTGAAGCTTTCTTT
TRBJ2-3	few	TRBV19	TRBD2	CASSLTSGRTDTQYF	TGTGCCAGTAGCCTGACTAGCGGACGCACAGATACGCAGTATTTT
TRBJ1-6	medium-sized	TRBV4-3	.	CASSQVVAENSPLHF	TGCGCCAGCAGCCAAGTAGTGGCAGAAAATTCACCCCTCCACTTT
TRBJ2-1	many	TRBV5-1	TRBD2	CASSITGTSGRYDNEQFF	TGCGCCAGCAGCATAACCGGGACTAGCGGGAGGTACGACAATGAGCAGTTCTTC
TRBJ2-2	many	TRBV11-1	.	CASSLAQAHTGELFF	TGTGCCAGCAGCTTAGCGCAGGCCCACACCGGGGAGCTGTTTTTT
TRBJ1-4	many	TRBV6-1	.	CASSEKVQGGIPTNEKLFF	TGTGCCAGCAGTGAAAAGGTTCAGGGAGGGATACCAACTAATGAAAAACTGTTTTTT
TRBJ1-5	medium-sized	TRBV28	.	CASSPRRGFGNQPQHF	TGTGCCAGCAGTCCCCGTCGCGGTTTCGGCAATCAGCCCCAGCATTTT
TRBJ2-1	many	TRBV7-9	.	CASSPIRARNNEQFF	TGTGCCAGCAGCCCTATTCGGGCAAGAAACAATGAGCAGTTCTTC